This TCR beta chain stems from a study of a mutant IDH1 vaccine in newly diagnosed glioma (dated by TCRdb to the early 2020s). For the study in its entirety: Patients received eight vaccinations in weeks 1, 3, 5, 7, 11, 15, 19 and 23, corresponding to visits V03 through V10. Vaccination began 4-6 weeks after radiotherapy alone, or alongside temozolomide cycles in the chemotherapy-containing groups. Of the 32 patients who were treated, about 62% were male and 37.5% were female, and the mean age was about 40 years. Prior to enrollment, standard therapy consisting of radiotherapy alone, temozolomide alone, or radiochemotherapy with temozolomide had been administered to patients, with the combination being received by most patients. Peripheral blood was collected at six visits: V03 (baseline), V05, V07, V10, V12 and V13. For exploratory analyses, longitudinal TCRB deep sequencing was carried out in under 30 treated patients wherever samples were available.

Results and caveats for the whole study, not just this receptor: Across multiple MHC alleles, vaccine-induced immune responses were seen in 85% to 95% of patients. Availability determined which PBMC samples were chosen for TCRB deep sequencing. It was noted by the authors that analyses of patient blood samples could not be reproduced owing to sample limitations. Pseudoprogression seemed to be unrelated to changes in the top peripheral T cell clonotypes found by TCRB sequencing.

To note about this clone: Its antigen specificity is not known. The sample holds no much larger clone one base away, and base qualities are not on file.

The CDR3 measures 12 amino acids from cysteine to phenylalanine. Only the CDR3 portion is preserved as DNA: 36 bases, with reading frame beginning at the first base. According to the germline V gene, CDR1 reads MDHEN and CDR2 reads SYDVKM. At the junction V is shortened by 10 bases and J by 6 bases, with 15 bases in between. Library prep was done by the immunoSEQ multiplex PCR assay. The hsTCRB Kit was used according to the manufacturer's protocol to amplify rearranged TCR beta chain sequences. An Illumina MiSeq was used to sequence the TCRB libraries. The study's processing was this. The kit vendor's proprietary platform handled demultiplexing, trimming and gene mapping. TCRdb holds this immuneACCESS table with in-frame rearrangements only. Some clones are missing; in checked studies, unresolved V genes explain under half, and the rest has no known cause. V, J and clone size derive from that table, while D and trimming were established from the DNA sequence. The sample table records over 55,000 clones; around 89% of these occur just once. Roughly 1.9% of the sample belongs to the ten largest clones.

Explained via the paper, the time point label denotes: week 11, during vaccination. Each vaccine dose was 300 ug of a 20-mer mutant IDH1 peptide in Montanide, given subcutaneously with topical imiquimod. All donors had newly diagnosed IDH1-mutant astrocytomas of WHO grade 3 or 4 that showed loss of nuclear ATRX. The samples were drawn from NOA16, a multicentre, single-arm, open-label phase I trial in Germany that tested a mutant IDH1 peptide vaccine in humans for the first time. The DNeasy Blood and Tissue Kit was used to extract genomic DNA from EDTA blood for TCRB sequencing. This clonotype was sampled from a man aged 35-49 years with glioma. The V and J segments used are TRBV28 and TRBJ1-2, with a tentative D gene TRBD1 over 6 matching bases. Here the sequenced sample was PBMCs, taken from a glioma patient whose treatment included an IDH1 peptide vaccine. CDR3 protein: CATHQGKHGYTF. The DNA reads as follows: TGTGCCACCCACCAGGGGAAACATGGCTACACCTTC.